A single sample gave rise to the 14 T cell receptor beta chains below, sequenced in a study of T cells in Graves' hyperthyroidism and ophthalmopathy (dated by TCRdb to the late 2010s). The method was multiplex PCR. This sample was sequenced with an Illumina HiSeq 2000. The TCR beta CDR3 regions were amplified from the RNA transcripts. The TCR CDR3 was subjected to a first round of RT-PCR using the HTBI primer set and the Qiagen OneStep RT-PCR kit. Using fastp trimming at Q25 and MiXCR clonotype assembly, TCRdb reanalyzed the public sequencing data and kept in-frame beta chains. Identical CDR3 protein sequences are pooled into one entry, listed with their most common genes and DNA. The sample includes roughly 380,000 distinct CDR3 sequences, with approximately 13% observed a single time. Less than 6.5% of the sample lies in the top ten. Material for sequencing was blood. These receptors were taken from a woman between 18 and 29 years old with Graves' hyperthyroidism.

This chain links TRBV12-3 or TRBV12-4 with TRBJ2-1; 9 bases match TRBD2. V lost 5 bases to trimming and J lost 8 bases; unmatched junction nucleotides: 7. There are 14 residues in the CDR3. CDR3 nucleotide sequence: TGTGCCAGCAGTCCAGCGGGGGGCAGGGATGAGCAGTTCTTC. Translating gives CASSPAGGRDEQFF.

The chain has TRBV18 and TRBJ2-7; perhaps TRBD1 as D (6 bases). V lost 6 bases to trimming and J lost 0 bases, with 12 bases between them. Germline CDR1 is KGHSH and CDR2 is LQKENI. The CDR3 runs to 14 residues. CDR3 sequence reads: CASSLRDISYEQYF. In DNA form, the CDR3 reads TGTGCCAGCTCCCTCCGGGACATCTCCTACGAGCAGTACTTC.

This clonotype was seen a few times. V usage is TRBV9 and J usage is TRBJ2-3; TRBD1 agrees at 9 bases. Germline CDR1 is SGDLS and CDR2 is YYNGEE. V was clipped by 3 bases and J by 2 bases; unmatched bases: 10. The CDR3 extends over 17 amino acids. As DNA, the CDR3 is TGTGCCAGCAGCGCAACGACACAGGGGGCCGACACAGATACGCAGTATTTT. It is translated as CASSATTQGADTDTQYF.

The chain links TRBV29-1 to TRBJ2-1; no firm D call. Trimming pared 3 bases from V and 10 bases from J, leaving 10 bases between. The CDR3 runs 11 residues. CDR1 is SQVTM and CDR2 is ANQGSEA in the germline V gene. This CDR3 reads CSVEMRNEQFF. For the CDR3, the DNA is TGCAGCGTTGAGATGCGGAACGAGCAGTTCTTC.

This clonotype was counted a few times. It may be a read error: a sequence one base away is much more abundant. This sequence joins TRBV5-5 and TRBJ1-2; D remains unclear. Trimming stripped 2 bases from V and 3 bases from J, with 8 bases between. CDR3 length: 13 residues. Germline V gene sequence: CDR1 SGHKS, CDR2 YYEKEE (reference sequence). CDR3 nucleotides: TGTGCCAGCAGCTTAGCAGCGGACTATGGCTACACCTTC. Protein product: CASSLAADYGYTF.

Only a few counts were recorded for this clonotype. The genes are TRBV30 and TRBJ2-7, with D possibly being TRBD2 (6 bases). The CDR3 contains 12 residues. V gave up 5 bases and J gave up 6 bases, with 14 bases separating them. In germline, CDR1 is GTSNPN, CDR2 SVGIG (reference sequence). The chain's CDR3 is CAWGLAGLEQYF. The CDR3 coding sequence is TGTGCCTGGGGACTCGCGGGGCTCGAGCAGTACTTC.

The V call is TRBV5-1, the J call TRBJ2-5; possibly TRBD1 or TRBD2 for D (6 bases each). The germline V gene encodes CDR1 SGHRS and CDR2 YFSETQ. This CDR3 spans 15 amino acids. Between the trimmed V and J ends, which lost 3 bases and 4 bases, there was a span of 16 bases. The CDR3 DNA sequence: TGCGCCAGCAGCTCTGCGGGGACATATACAGAGACCCAGTACTTC. Translating it yields CASSSAGTYTETQYF.

This clonotype was counted a few times. The gene calls are TRBV5-5 and TRBJ2-5, with 12 positions matching TRBD2. The CDR3 has 15 amino acids. V was clipped by 3 bases and J by 5 bases; unmatched bases: 5. Per the germline V gene, CDR1 is SGHKS and CDR2 is YYEKEE (reference sequence). The CDR3, as DNA: TGTGCCAGCAGCTCTAGCGGGAGGGCCGATGAGACCCAGTACTTC. Translation: CASSSSGRADETQYF.

This clonotype has at least ten counts. The V gene is TRBV20-1, the J gene TRBJ2-7; 10 bases are a match to TRBD2. This CDR3 spans 16 amino acids. Germline V gene data show CDR1 as DFQATT and CDR2 as SNEGSKA (reference sequence). Trimming took 0 bases from V and 1 from J; bases not matched to a gene: 6. The CDR3 loop reads CSARDPSGSASYEQYF. CDR3 coding DNA: TGCAGTGCTAGAGACCCTAGCGGGAGCGCGTCCTACGAGCAGTACTTC.

The V call is TRBV12-3 or TRBV12-4, the J call TRBJ2-7; D is perhaps TRBD1 or TRBD2 (5 bases each). The CDR3 loop spans 14 amino acids. Deletions cut 6 bases from V and 0 bases from J, with 12 bases between. The CDR3 protein is CASSRGTVSYEQYF. The CDR3 DNA reads as TGTGCCAGCAGCAGAGGGACCGTCTCCTACGAGCAGTACTTC.

This clonotype was picked up many times. The rearrangement joins TRBV2 to TRBJ2-5; TRBD1 might be the D (6 bases). The CDR3 runs to 14 residues. The germline CDR1 and CDR2 sequences are SNHLY and FYNNEI. The ends were cut back, 2 bases at V and 3 bases at J, with 10 bases in the middle. CDR3 amino acids: CASSELGTKETQYF. In DNA, the CDR3 is TGTGCCAGCAGTGAATTGGGGACAAAAGAGACCCAGTACTTC.

This clonotype was picked up many times. V is TRBV2 and J is TRBJ2-7, with 7 bases aligning to TRBD1. Losses at the gene ends were 0 bases for V and 2 bases for J; bases not matched to a gene: 7. Germline V lookup: CDR1 SNHLY, CDR2 FYNNEI. The CDR3 is made up of 16 amino acids. CDR3 region: CASSEATRQGPYEQYF. The CDR3 DNA is TGTGCCAGCAGTGAAGCAACACGACAGGGTCCCTACGAGCAGTACTTC.

This clonotype was observed at least ten times. This sequence joins TRBV6-1 and TRBJ2-5, with D uncertain. The CDR3 has 11 residues. Germline values: CDR1 MNHNS, CDR2 SASEGT. V was trimmed by 8 bases and J by 3 bases, leaving 7 bases between them. In nucleotides, the CDR3 is TGTGCCAGCGTCTTGGAAGAGACCCAGTACTTC. Its translation: CASVLEETQYF.

The V call is TRBV20-1, the J call TRBJ2-1; 14 positions agree with TRBD2. V was clipped by 2 bases and J by 5 bases; unmatched bases: 8. This CDR3 is built from 17 residues. Germline V lookup: CDR1 DFQATT, CDR2 SNEGSKA (reference sequence). CDR3 in amino acids: CSARPLGTSGSHNEQFF. The CDR3 nucleotides are TGCAGTGCTAGACCATTGGGGACTAGCGGGAGTCACAATGAGCAGTTCTTC.